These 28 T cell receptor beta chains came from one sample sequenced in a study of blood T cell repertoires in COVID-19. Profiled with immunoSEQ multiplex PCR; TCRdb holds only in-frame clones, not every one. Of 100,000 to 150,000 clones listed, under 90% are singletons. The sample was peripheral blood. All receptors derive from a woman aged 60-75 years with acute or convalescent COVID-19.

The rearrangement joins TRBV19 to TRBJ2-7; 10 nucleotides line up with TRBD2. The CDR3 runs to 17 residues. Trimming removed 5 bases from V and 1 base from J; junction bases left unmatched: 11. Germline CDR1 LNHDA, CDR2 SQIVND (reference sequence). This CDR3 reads CASSSASGGPGSYEQYF. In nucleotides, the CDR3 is TGTGCCAGTAGTTCCGCTAGCGGGGGCCCGGGGTCCTACGAGCAGTACTTC.

CDR3 sequence: CASSLNGNTDTQYF. CDR3 sequence (DNA): TGTGCCAGCAGCCTAAATGGTAACACAGATACGCAGTATTTT. This rearrangement joins TRBV11-2 to TRBJ2-3; D not certain. V was shortened by 5 bases and J by 2 bases, with 11 bases between the two germline ends. Per the germline V gene, CDR1 is SGHAT and CDR2 is FQNNGV. CDR3 length: 14 amino acids.

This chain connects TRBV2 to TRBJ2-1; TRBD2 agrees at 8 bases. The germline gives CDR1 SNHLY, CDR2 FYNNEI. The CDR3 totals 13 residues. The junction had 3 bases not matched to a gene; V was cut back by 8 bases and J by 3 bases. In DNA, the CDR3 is TGTGCCAGCGAGCGGGGGTTCTACAATGAGCAGTTCTTC. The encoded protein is CASERGFYNEQFF.

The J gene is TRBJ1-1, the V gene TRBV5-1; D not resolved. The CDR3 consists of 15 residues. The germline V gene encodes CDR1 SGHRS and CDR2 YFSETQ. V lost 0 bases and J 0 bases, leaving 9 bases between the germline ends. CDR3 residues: CASSLAAGMNTEAFF. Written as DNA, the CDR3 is TGCGCCAGCAGCTTGGCCGCGGGAATGAACACTGAAGCTTTCTTT.

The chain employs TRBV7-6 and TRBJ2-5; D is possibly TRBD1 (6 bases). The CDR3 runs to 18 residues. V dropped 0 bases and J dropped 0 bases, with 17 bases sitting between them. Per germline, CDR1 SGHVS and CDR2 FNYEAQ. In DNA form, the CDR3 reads TGTGCCAGCAGCTTAGCGTCGGACAGCAGCTCTCACCAAGAGACCCAGTACTTC. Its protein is CASSLASDSSSHQETQYF.

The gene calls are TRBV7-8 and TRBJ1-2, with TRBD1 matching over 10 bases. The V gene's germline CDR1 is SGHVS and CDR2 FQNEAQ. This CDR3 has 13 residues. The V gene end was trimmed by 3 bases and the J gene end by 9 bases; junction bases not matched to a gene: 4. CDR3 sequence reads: CASSFGTGVSYTF. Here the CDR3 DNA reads TGTGCCAGCAGCTTTGGGACAGGGGTGAGCTACACCTTC.

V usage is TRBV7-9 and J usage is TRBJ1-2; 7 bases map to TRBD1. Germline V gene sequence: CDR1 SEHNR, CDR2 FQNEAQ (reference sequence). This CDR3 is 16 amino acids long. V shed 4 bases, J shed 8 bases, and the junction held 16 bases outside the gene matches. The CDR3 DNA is TGTGCCAGCAGCTCCGACAGGGAACGACCCTCTCGGGGCTACACCTTC. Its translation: CASSSDRERPSRGYTF.

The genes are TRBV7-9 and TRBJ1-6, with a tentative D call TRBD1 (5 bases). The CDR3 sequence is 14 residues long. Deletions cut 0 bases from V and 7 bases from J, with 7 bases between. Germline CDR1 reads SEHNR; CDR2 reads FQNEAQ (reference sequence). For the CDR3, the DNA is TGTGCCAGCAGCTTAGCGGGGCTGAATTCACCCCTCCACTTT. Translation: CASSLAGLNSPLHF.

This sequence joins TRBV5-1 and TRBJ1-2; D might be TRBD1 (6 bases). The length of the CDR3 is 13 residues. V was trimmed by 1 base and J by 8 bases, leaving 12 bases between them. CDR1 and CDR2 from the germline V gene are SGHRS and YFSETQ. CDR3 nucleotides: TGCGCCAGCAGCTTGACAGGGACGGAGGGCTACACCTTC. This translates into CASSLTGTEGYTF.

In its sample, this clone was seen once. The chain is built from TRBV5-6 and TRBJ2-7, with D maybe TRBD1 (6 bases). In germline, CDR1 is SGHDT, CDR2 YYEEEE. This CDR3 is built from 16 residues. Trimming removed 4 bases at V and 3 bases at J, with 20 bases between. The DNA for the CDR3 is TGTGCCAGCAGCGCGCGGGTTCTGACAGGATACTACGAGCAGTACTTC. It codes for CASSARVLTGYYEQYF.

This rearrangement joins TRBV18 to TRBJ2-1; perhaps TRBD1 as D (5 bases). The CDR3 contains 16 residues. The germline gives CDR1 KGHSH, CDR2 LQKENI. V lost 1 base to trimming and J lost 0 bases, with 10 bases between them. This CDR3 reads CASSPQGRSSYNEQFF. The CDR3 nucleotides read TGTGCCAGCTCACCACAGGGGCGTAGCTCCTACAATGAGCAGTTCTTC.

CDR3 DNA sequence: TGTGCCAGCAGCCTCTCCGAGGGTAACGAGCAGTACGTC. It encodes CASSLSEGNEQYV. The V and J genes are TRBV6-5 and TRBJ2-7; a possible D gene is TRBD2 (5 bases). This CDR3 comprises 13 residues. Germline assignment: CDR1 MNHEY and CDR2 SVGAGI. V was cut by 6 bases and J by 5 bases, with 14 bases left in between.

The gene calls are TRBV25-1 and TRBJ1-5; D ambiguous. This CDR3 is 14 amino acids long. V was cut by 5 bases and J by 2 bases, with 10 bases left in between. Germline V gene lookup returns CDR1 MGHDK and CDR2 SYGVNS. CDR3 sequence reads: CASSPRHGNQPQHF. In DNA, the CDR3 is TGTGCCAGCAGTCCTCGACACGGCAATCAGCCCCAGCATTTT.

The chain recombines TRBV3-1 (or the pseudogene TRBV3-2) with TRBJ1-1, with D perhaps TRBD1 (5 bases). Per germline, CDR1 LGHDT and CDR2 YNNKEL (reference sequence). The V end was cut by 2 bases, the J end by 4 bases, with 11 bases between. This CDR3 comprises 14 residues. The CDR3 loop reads CASSQQGVGTEAFF. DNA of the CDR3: TGTGCCAGCAGCCAACAGGGCGTCGGCACTGAAGCTTTCTTT.

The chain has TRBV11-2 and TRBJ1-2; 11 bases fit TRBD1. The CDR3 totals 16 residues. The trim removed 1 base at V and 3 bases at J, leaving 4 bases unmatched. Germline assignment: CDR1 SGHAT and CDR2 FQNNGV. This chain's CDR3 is CASSLGTGGADYGYTF. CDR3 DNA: TGTGCCAGCAGCTTAGGGACAGGGGGCGCCGACTATGGCTACACCTTC. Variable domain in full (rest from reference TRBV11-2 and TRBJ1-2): EAGVAQSPRYKIIEKRQSVAFWCNPISGHATLYWYQQILGQGPKLLIQFQNNGVVDDSQLPKDRFSAERLKGVDSTLKIQPAKLEDSAVYLCASSLGTGGADYGYTFGSGTRLTVV.

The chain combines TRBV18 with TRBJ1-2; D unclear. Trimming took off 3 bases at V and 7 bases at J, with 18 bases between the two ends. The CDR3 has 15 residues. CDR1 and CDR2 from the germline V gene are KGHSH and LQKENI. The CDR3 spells CASSPSATTEGGYTF. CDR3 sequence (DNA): TGTGCCAGCTCACCCTCCGCAACCACAGAGGGTGGCTACACCTTC.

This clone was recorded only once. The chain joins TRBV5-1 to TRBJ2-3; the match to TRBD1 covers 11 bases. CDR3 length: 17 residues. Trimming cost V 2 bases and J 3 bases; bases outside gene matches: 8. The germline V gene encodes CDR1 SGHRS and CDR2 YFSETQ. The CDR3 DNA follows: TGCGCCAGCAGCTTCAATCCTGGGACAGGGGGTACAGATACGCAGTATTTT. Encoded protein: CASSFNPGTGGTDTQYF.

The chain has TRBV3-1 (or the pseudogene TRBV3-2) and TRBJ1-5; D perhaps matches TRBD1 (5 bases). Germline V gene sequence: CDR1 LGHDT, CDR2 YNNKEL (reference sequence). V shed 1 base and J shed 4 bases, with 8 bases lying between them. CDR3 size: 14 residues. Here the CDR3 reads CASSQGGANQPQHF. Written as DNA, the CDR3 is TGTGCCAGCAGCCAAGGGGGCGCTAATCAGCCCCAGCATTTT.

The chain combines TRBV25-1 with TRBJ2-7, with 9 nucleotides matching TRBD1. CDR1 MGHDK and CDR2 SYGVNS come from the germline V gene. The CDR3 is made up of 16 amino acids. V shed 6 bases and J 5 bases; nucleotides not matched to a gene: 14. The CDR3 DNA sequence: TGTGCCAGCAGCCGAAATTCCGGGACAGGGAGGCACGAGCAGTACTTC. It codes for CASSRNSGTGRHEQYF.

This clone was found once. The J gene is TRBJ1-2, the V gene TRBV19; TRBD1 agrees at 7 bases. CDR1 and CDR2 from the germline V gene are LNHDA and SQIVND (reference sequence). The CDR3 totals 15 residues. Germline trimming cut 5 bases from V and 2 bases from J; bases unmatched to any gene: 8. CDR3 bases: TGTGCCAGTAGTGCAAGGGACAGAGAAAACTATGGCTACACCTTC. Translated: CASSARDRENYGYTF. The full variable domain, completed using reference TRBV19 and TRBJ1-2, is DGGITQSPKYLFRKEGQNVTLSCEQNLNHDAMYWYRQDPGQGLRLIYYSQIVNDFQKGDIAEGYSVSREKKESFPLTVTSAQKNPTAFYLCASSARDRENYGYTFGSGTRLTVV.

The CDR3 DNA follows: TGTGCCAGTACCTGGGACAGGCCGAACACCGGGGAGCTGTTTTTT. Its translation is CASTWDRPNTGELFF. The chain carries TRBV19 and TRBJ2-2; 8 bases line up with TRBD1. The V and J ends lost 7 bases and 0 bases, in that order; junction bases with no gene match: 4. This CDR3 region has 15 residues. Germline V gene lookup returns CDR1 LNHDA and CDR2 SQIVND (reference sequence).

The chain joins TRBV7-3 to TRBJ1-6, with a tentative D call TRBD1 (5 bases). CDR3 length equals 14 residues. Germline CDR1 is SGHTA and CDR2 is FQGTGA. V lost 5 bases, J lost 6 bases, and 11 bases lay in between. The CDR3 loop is CASSAGLINSPLHF. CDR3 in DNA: TGTGCCAGCAGCGCGGGACTGATTAATTCACCCCTCCACTTT.

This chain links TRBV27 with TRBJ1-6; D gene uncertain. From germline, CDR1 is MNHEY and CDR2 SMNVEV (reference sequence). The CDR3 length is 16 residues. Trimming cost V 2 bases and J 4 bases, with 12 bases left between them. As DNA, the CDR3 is TGTGCCAGCAGTTTAATGGGCAGCGGATATAATTCACCCCTCCACTTT. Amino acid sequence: CASSLMGSGYNSPLHF.

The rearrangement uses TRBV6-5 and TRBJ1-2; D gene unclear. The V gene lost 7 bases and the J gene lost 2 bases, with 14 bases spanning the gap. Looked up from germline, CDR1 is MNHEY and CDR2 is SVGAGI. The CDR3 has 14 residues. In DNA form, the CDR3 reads TGTGCCAGCACCCCCTCGGGGATGAACTATGGCTACACCTTC. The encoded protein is CASTPSGMNYGYTF.

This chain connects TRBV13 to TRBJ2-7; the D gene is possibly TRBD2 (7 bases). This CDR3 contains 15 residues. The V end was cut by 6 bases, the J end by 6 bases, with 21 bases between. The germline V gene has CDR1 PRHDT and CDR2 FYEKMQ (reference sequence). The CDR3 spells CASSLGGPRGREQYF. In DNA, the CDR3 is TGTGCCAGCAGTTTGGGGGGGCCTCGGGGCCGCGAGCAGTACTTC.

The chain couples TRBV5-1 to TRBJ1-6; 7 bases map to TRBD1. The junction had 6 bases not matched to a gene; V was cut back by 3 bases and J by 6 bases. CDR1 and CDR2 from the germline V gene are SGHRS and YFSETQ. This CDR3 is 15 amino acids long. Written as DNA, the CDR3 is TGCGCCAGCAGCTCGGGGACAGCCTTTAATTCACCCCTCCACTTT. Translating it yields CASSSGTAFNSPLHF.

This CDR3 is CASSERSGIGTEAFF. The CDR3 nucleotides are TGTGCCAGCAGTGAAAGGTCAGGGATTGGGACTGAAGCTTTCTTT. The chain employs TRBV6-1 and TRBJ1-1; TRBD1 is a possible D gene (5 bases). Trimming removed 2 bases from V and 5 bases from J, with 15 bases in between. CDR1 and CDR2 from the germline V gene are MNHNS and SASEGT. The CDR3 is 15 amino acids.

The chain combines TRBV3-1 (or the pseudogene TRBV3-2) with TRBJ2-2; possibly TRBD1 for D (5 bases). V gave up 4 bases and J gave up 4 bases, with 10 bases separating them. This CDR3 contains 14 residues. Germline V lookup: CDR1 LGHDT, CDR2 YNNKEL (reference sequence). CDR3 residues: CASSRQIFTGELFF. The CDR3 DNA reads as TGTGCCAGCAGCCGACAGATTTTCACCGGGGAGCTGTTTTTT.